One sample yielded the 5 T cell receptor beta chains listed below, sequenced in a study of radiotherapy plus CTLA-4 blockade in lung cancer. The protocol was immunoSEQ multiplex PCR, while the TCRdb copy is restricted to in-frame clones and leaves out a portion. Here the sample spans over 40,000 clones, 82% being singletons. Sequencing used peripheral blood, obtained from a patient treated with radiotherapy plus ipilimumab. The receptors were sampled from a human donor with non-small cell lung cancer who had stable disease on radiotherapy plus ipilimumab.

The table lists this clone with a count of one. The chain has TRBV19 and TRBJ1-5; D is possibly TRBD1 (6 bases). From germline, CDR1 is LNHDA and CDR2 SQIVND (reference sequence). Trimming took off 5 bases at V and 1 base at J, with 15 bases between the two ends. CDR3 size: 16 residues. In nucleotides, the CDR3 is TGTGCCAGTAGTCCCAAGGGGGGGCTAAGCAATCAGCCCCAGCATTTT. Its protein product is CASSPKGGLSNQPQHF.

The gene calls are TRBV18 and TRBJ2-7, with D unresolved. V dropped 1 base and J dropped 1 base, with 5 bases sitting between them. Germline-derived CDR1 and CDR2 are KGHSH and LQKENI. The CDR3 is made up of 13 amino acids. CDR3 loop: CASSPQSSYEQYF. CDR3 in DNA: TGTGCCAGCTCACCACAGAGTTCCTACGAGCAGTACTTC.

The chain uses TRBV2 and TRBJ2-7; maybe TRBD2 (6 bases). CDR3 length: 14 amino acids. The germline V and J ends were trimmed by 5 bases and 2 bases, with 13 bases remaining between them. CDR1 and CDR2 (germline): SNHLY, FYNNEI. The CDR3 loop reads CASSPGLRAYEQYF. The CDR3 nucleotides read TGTGCCAGCAGTCCGGGACTTAGAGCCTACGAGCAGTACTTC.

In DNA, the CDR3 is TGTGCCAGCAGCTTAGTCCGGAACACCGGGGAGCTGTTTTTT. Translating gives CASSLVRNTGELFF. The chain combines TRBV11-2 with TRBJ2-2; D not resolved. The V gene's germline CDR1 is SGHAT and CDR2 FQNNGV. Trimming removed 1 base at V and 1 base at J, with 4 bases between. The CDR3 loop spans 14 amino acids.

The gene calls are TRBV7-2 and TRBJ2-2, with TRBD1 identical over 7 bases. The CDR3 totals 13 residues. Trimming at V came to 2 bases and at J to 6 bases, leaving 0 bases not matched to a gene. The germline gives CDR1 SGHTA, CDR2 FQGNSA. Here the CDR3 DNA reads TGTGCCAGCAGCTTACAGGGGGCCGGGGAGCTGTTTTTT. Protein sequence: CASSLQGAGELFF.